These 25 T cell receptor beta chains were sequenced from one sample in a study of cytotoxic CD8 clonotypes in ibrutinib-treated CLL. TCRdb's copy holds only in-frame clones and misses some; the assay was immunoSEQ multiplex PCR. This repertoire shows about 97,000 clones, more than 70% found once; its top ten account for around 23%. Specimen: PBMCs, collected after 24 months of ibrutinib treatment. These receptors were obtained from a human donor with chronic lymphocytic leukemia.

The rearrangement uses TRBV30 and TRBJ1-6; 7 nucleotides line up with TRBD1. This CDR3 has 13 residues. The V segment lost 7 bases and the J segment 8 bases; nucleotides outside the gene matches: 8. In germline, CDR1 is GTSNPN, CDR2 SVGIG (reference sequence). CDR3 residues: CALTGQLYSPLHF. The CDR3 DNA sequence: TGTGCCTTGACGGGACAGTTATATTCACCCCTCCACTTT.

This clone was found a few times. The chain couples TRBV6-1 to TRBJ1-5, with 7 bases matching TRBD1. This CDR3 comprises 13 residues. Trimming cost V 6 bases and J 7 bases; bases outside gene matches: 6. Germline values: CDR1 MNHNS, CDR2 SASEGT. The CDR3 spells CASSDRVRQPQHF. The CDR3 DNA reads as TGTGCCAGCAGCGACAGGGTGCGGCAGCCCCAGCATTTT.

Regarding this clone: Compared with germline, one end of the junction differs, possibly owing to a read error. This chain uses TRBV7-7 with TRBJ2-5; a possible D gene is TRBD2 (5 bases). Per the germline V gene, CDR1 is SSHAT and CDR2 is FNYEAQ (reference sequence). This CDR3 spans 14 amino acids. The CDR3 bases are TGTGCTAGCAGCTTAGCTACCCGGAGGGAGACCCAGTACTTC. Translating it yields CASSLATRRETQYF.

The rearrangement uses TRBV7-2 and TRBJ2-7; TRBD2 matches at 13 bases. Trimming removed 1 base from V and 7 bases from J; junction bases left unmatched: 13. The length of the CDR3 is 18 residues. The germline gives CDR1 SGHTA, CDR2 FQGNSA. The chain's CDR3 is CASSLVSLWTSGSGEQYF. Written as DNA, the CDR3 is TGTGCCAGCAGCTTAGTTAGCCTGTGGACTAGCGGGAGTGGGGAGCAGTACTTC.

CDR3 region: CASSYWGLSNQPQHF. As DNA, the CDR3 is TGTGCCAGCAGCTACTGGGGATTAAGCAATCAGCCCCAGCATTTT. The chain recombines TRBV7-2 with TRBJ1-5, with D hard to call. The CDR3 consists of 15 residues. Germline loops: CDR1 SGHTA, CDR2 FQGNSA. V was trimmed by 4 bases and J by 1 base, leaving 11 bases between them.

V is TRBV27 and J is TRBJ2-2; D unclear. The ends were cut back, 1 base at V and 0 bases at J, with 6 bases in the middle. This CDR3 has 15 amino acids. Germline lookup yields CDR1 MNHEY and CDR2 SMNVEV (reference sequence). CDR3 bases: TGTGCCAGCAGTTTATTATACGCGAACACCGGGGAGCTGTTTTTT. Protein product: CASSLLYANTGELFF.

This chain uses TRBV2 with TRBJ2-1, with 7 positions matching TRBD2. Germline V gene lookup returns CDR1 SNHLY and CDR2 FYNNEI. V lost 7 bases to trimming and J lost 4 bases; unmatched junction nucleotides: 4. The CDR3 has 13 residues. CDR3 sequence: CASKAGEYNEQFF. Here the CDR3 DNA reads TGTGCCAGCAAGGCGGGGGAGTACAATGAGCAGTTCTTC. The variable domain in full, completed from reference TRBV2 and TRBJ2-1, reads EPEVTQTPSHQVTQMGQEVILRCVPISNHLYFYWYRQILGQKVEFLVSFYNNEISEKSEIFDDQFSVERPDGSNFTLKIRSTKLEDSAMYFCASKAGEYNEQFFGPGTRLTVL.

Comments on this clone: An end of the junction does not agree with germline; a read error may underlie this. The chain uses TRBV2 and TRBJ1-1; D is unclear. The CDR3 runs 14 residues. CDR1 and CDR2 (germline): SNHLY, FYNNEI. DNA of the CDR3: TGTGCCAGCAGGGAAGGGCCTCCAGACACTGAAGCTTTCTTT. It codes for CASREGPPDTEAFF.

The CDR3 reads CASSLPPGSSSYEQYF. The CDR3 DNA reads TGTGCCAGCAGCTTACCTCCGGGGTCAAGCTCCTACGAGCAGTACTTC. This rearrangement joins TRBV7-2 to TRBJ2-7, with D tentatively TRBD2 (5 bases). Trimming took off 2 bases at V and 0 bases at J, with 14 bases between the two ends. Germline CDR1 and CDR2: SGHTA and FQGNSA. The CDR3 spans 16 residues.

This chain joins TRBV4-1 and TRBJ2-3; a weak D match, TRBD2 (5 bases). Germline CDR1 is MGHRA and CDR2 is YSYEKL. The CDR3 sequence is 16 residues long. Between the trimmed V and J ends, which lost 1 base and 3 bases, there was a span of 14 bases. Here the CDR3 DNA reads TGCGCCAGCAGCCAAGGTGGGCGGGTCGGGACAGATACGCAGTATTTT. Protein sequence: CASSQGGRVGTDTQYF.

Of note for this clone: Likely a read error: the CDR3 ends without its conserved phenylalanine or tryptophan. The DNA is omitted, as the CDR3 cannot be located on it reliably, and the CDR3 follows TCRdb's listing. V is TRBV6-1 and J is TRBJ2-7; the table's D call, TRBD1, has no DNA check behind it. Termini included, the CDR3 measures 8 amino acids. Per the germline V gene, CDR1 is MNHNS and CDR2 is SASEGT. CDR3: CASKTGII.

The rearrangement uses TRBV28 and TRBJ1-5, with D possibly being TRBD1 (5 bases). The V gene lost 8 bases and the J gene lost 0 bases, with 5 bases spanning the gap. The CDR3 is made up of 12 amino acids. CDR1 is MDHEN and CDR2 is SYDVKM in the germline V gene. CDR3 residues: CASGTSNQPQHF. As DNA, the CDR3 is TGTGCCAGCGGGACTAGCAATCAGCCCCAGCATTTT.

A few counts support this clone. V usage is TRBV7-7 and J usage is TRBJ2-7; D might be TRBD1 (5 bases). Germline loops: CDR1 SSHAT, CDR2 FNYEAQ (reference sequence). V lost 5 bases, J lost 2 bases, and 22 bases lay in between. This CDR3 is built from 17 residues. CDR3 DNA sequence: TGTGCCAGCAGCCCCATGCCGACAGACTTTACTACCTACGAGCAGTACTTC. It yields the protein CASSPMPTDFTTYEQYF.

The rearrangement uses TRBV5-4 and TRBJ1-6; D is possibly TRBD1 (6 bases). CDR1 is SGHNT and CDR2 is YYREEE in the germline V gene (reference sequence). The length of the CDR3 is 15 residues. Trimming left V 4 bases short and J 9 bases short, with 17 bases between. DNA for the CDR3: TGTGCCAGCAGCCAGGCGGACAGTGATTTTTCACCCCTCCACTTT. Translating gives CASSQADSDFSPLHF. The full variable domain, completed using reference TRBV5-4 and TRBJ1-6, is ETGVTQSPTHLIKTRGQQVTLRCSSQSGHNTVSWYQQALGQGPQFIFQYYREEENGRGNFPPRFSGLQFPNYSSELNVNALELDDSALYLCASSQADSDFSPLHFGNGTRLTVT.

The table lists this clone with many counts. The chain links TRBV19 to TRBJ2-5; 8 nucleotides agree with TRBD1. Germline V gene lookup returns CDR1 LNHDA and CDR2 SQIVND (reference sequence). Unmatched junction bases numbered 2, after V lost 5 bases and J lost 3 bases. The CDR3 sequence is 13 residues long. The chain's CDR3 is CASSEDREETQYF. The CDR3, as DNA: TGTGCCAGTAGTGAGGACAGGGAAGAGACCCAGTACTTC.

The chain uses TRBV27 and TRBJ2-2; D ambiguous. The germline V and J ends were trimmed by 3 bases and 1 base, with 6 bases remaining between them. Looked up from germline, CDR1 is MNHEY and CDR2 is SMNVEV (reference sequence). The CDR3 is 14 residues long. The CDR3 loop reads CASSLGMNTGELFF. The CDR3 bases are TGTGCCAGCAGTTTGGGGATGAACACCGGGGAGCTGTTTTTT.

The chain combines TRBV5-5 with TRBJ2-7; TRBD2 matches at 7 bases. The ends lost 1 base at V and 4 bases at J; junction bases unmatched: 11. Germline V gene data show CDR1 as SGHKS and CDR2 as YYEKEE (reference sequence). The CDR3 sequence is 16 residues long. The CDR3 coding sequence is TGTGCCAGCAGCTTGTTTTACCGCGGGAGACAATACGAGCAGTACTTC. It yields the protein CASSLFYRGRQYEQYF.

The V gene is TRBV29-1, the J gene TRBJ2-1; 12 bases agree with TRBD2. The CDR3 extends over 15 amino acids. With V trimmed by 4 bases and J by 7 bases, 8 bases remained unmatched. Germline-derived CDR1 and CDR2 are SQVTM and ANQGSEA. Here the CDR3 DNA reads TGCAGCGTTGCGCTAGCGGGAGGGCGGGGAAATGAGCAGTTCTTC. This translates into CSVALAGGRGNEQFF.

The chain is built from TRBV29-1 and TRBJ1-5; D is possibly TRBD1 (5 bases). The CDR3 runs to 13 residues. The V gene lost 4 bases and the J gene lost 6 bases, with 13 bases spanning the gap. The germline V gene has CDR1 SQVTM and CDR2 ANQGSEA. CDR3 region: CSVAGGVSQPQHF. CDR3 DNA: TGCAGCGTTGCCGGGGGGGTTAGTCAGCCCCAGCATTTT.

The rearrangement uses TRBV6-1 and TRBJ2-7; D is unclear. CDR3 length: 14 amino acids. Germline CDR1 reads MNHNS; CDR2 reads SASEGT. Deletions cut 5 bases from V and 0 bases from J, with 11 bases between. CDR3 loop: CASSLGPSSYEQYF. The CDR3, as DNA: TGTGCCAGCAGTCTCGGCCCGAGCTCCTACGAGCAGTACTTC.

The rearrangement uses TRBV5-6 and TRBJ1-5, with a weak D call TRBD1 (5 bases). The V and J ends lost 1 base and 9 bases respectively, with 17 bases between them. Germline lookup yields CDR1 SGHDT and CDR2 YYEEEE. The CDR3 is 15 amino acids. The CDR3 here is CASSLFSGLRGPQHF. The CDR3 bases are TGTGCCAGCAGCTTGTTTTCTGGCCTTAGGGGGCCCCAGCATTTT.

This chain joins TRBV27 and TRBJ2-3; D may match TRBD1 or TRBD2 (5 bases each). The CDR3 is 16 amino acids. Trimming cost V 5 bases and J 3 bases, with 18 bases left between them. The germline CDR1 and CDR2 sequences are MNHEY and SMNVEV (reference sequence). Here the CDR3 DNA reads TGTGCCAGCAGTCCCCTTGGGGGTCGGGGTACAGATACGCAGTATTTT. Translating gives CASSPLGGRGTDTQYF.

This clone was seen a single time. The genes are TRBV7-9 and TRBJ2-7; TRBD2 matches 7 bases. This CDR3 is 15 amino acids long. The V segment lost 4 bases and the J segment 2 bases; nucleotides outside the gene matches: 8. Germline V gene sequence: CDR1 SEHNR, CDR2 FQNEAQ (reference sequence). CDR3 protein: CASSSGTSVAYEQYF. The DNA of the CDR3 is TGTGCCAGCAGCTCAGGTACTAGCGTAGCCTACGAGCAGTACTTC.

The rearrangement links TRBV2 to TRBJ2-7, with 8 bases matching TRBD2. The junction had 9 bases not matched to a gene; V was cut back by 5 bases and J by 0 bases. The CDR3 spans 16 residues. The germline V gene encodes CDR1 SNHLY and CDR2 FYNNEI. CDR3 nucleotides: TGTGCCAGCAGTCAAGAACTAGCGGTAACCTCCTACGAGCAGTACTTC. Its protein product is CASSQELAVTSYEQYF.

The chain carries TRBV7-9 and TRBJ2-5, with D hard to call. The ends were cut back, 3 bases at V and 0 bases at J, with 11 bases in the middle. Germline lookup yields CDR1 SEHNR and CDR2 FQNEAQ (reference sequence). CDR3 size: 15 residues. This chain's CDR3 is CASSFSGRNQETQYF. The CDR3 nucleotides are TGTGCCAGCAGCTTCTCCGGGCGGAACCAAGAGACCCAGTACTTC.